A selection of T cell receptor beta chains follows, all from one sample in a study of response to subunit inactivated influenza vaccine. TCRdb re-called the RT-PCR reads with MiXCR, one entry per CDR3 protein. The sample includes around 580,000 distinct CDR3 sequences, 10% to 15% of them seen just once. Sequenced here: PBMCs from blood, sampled on the day of vaccination. These receptors were obtained from a man in his forties or fifties who received an inactivated influenza vaccine. The CDR3 runs from the conserved cysteine through the conserved F or W. A D gene is named only where the DNA matches it firmly. Clone size is shown for a subset of rows, as once, few, many or a class of expanded clone.

d_call: TRBD2; j_call: TRBJ2-3; cdr3_length: 16; clone_size: .; v_call: TRBV7-9; cdr3_nt: TGTGCCAGCATCGCTAGCGGGAGTTACAGCACAGATACGCAGTATTTT; cdr3_aa: CASIASGSYSTDTQYF
d_call: TRBD1; j_call: TRBJ2-2; cdr3_length: 14; clone_size: few; v_call: TRBV20-1; cdr3_nt: TGCAGTGCCACGACAGGGGGTGCAACCGGGGAGCTGTTTTTT; cdr3_aa: CSATTGGATGELFF
d_call: .; j_call: TRBJ2-5; cdr3_length: 13; clone_size: many; v_call: TRBV5-6; cdr3_nt: TGTGCCAGCAGCTTGTTACAACAAGAGACCCAGTACTTC; cdr3_aa: CASSLLQQETQYF
d_call: TRBD1; j_call: TRBJ2-7; cdr3_length: 18; clone_size: .; v_call: TRBV11-2; cdr3_nt: TGTGCCAGCAGCTTCCCGGGACAGGGAGTTTTCGGCTATAGCGAGCAGTACTTC; cdr3_aa: CASSFPGQGVFGYSEQYF
d_call: .; j_call: TRBJ2-1; cdr3_length: 16; clone_size: few; v_call: TRBV7-8; cdr3_nt: TGTGCCAGCAGCCTGGGACGGACGAACTCCTACAATGAGCAGTTCTTC; cdr3_aa: CASSLGRTNSYNEQFF
d_call: .; j_call: TRBJ2-1; cdr3_length: 14; clone_size: few; v_call: TRBV5-1; cdr3_nt: TGCGCCAGCAGTTCTTGGGCTCCCCACAATGAGCAGTTCTTC; cdr3_aa: CASSSWAPHNEQFF
d_call: TRBD1; j_call: TRBJ2-1; cdr3_length: 20; clone_size: .; v_call: TRBV4-1; cdr3_nt: TGCGCCAGCAGCCAAGGTAGTCGGGACAGGGGGCTTCAGTCCTACAATGAGCAGTTCTTC; cdr3_aa: CASSQGSRDRGLQSYNEQFF
d_call: .; j_call: TRBJ1-5; cdr3_length: 13; clone_size: few; v_call: TRBV6-2/TRBV6-3; cdr3_nt: TGTGCCAGCACTCTACCCGGAGCAGTGACCCAGCATTTT; cdr3_aa: CASTLPGAVTQHF
d_call: .; j_call: TRBJ2-3; cdr3_length: 14; clone_size: .; v_call: TRBV20-1; cdr3_nt: TGCAGTGCTAGAGAAGGCAGGCCGGCAGATACGCAGTATTTT; cdr3_aa: CSAREGRPADTQYF
d_call: .; j_call: TRBJ2-3; cdr3_length: 14; clone_size: .; v_call: TRBV15; cdr3_nt: TGTGCCACCAGCAAAAAGGGGAGCACAGATACGCACTATTTT; cdr3_aa: CATSKKGSTDTHYF
d_call: TRBD2; j_call: TRBJ2-7; cdr3_length: 15; clone_size: .; v_call: TRBV5-1; cdr3_nt: TGCGCCAGCAGCTACACTAGCGGGAGCTCCTACGAGCAGTACTTC; cdr3_aa: CASSYTSGSSYEQYF
d_call: .; j_call: TRBJ2-2; cdr3_length: 17; clone_size: few; v_call: TRBV9; cdr3_nt: TGTGCCAGCAGCGTAAGGGCGGCCGATTCGGGCACCGGGGAGCTGTTTTTT; cdr3_aa: CASSVRAADSGTGELFF
d_call: .; j_call: TRBJ1-5; cdr3_length: 14; clone_size: few; v_call: TRBV12-3/TRBV12-4; cdr3_nt: TGTGCCAGCACCTTAGGGGGGGCTTTGGAGCCCCAGCATTTT; cdr3_aa: CASTLGGALEPQHF
d_call: .; j_call: TRBJ2-2; cdr3_length: 13; clone_size: few; v_call: TRBV10-3; cdr3_nt: TGTGCCATCAGTGAGTCGAATGCCGGGGAGCTGTTTTTT; cdr3_aa: CAISESNAGELFF
d_call: .; j_call: TRBJ1-6; cdr3_length: 14; clone_size: .; v_call: TRBV30; cdr3_nt: TGTGCCTGGAGATGGGCTACAGGGAATTCACCCCTCCACTTT; cdr3_aa: CAWRWATGNSPLHF
d_call: .; j_call: TRBJ2-6; cdr3_length: 18; clone_size: .; v_call: TRBV2; cdr3_nt: TGTGCCTTCAGTTTTGGGGCAGGCGGCTCCTCTGGGGCCAACGTCCTGACTTTC; cdr3_aa: CAFSFGAGGSSGANVLTF
d_call: .; j_call: TRBJ2-7; cdr3_length: 13; clone_size: .; v_call: TRBV5-1; cdr3_nt: TGCGCCAGCAGCCGCAAGGAGGGCTACGAGCAGTACTTC; cdr3_aa: CASSRKEGYEQYF
d_call: .; j_call: TRBJ2-2; cdr3_length: 14; clone_size: .; v_call: TRBV24-1; cdr3_nt: TGTGCCACCAGTAAGGATAAATGGACCGGGGAGCTGTTTTTT; cdr3_aa: CATSKDKWTGELFF
d_call: .; j_call: TRBJ1-2; cdr3_length: 15; clone_size: few; v_call: TRBV9; cdr3_nt: TGTGCCAGCAGCCCCCGGGACAATTGGAGGTATGGCTACACCTTC; cdr3_aa: CASSPRDNWRYGYTF
d_call: .; j_call: TRBJ2-1; cdr3_length: 13; clone_size: many; v_call: TRBV29-1; cdr3_nt: TGCAGCGTTGGCCTTGCTAGGTGGAATGAGCAGTTCTTC; cdr3_aa: CSVGLARWNEQFF
d_call: .; j_call: TRBJ2-6; cdr3_length: 18; clone_size: few; v_call: TRBV5-5; cdr3_nt: TGTGCCAGCAGCTTGGAGGGGTGGGGGGCGACTGGGGCCAACGTCCTGACTTTC; cdr3_aa: CASSLEGWGATGANVLTF
d_call: TRBD2; j_call: TRBJ2-1; cdr3_length: 16; clone_size: many; v_call: TRBV5-1; cdr3_nt: TGCGCCAGCAGCCGGGTTAGCGGGGGGGCCTACAATGAGCAGTTCTTC; cdr3_aa: CASSRVSGGAYNEQFF
d_call: .; j_call: TRBJ2-7; cdr3_length: 11; clone_size: many; v_call: TRBV27; cdr3_nt: TGTGCCAGCAGTCTTCCCTACGAGCAGTACTTC; cdr3_aa: CASSLPYEQYF
d_call: TRBD2; j_call: TRBJ2-7; cdr3_length: 16; clone_size: .; v_call: TRBV6-2/TRBV6-3; cdr3_nt: TGTGCCAGCACTCGACTAGCGGGGCACCTTCCCTACGAGCAGTACTTC; cdr3_aa: CASTRLAGHLPYEQYF
d_call: TRBD2; j_call: TRBJ2-1; cdr3_length: 16; clone_size: few; v_call: TRBV5-6; cdr3_nt: TGTGCCAGCAGCCCCCCAGGTCCTAGCGGGACCAATGAGCAGTTCTTC; cdr3_aa: CASSPPGPSGTNEQFF
d_call: TRBD2; j_call: TRBJ2-5; cdr3_length: 17; clone_size: once; v_call: TRBV7-2; cdr3_nt: TGTGCCAGCAGCTTAATAAGGCTAGCGGGAGCCCAAGAGACCCAGTACTTC; cdr3_aa: CASSLIRLAGAQETQYF
d_call: TRBD1; j_call: TRBJ1-6; cdr3_length: 17; clone_size: few; v_call: TRBV3-1; cdr3_nt: TGTGCCAGCAGCCTTTCCGGGACAGTGGCCATCAACTCACCCCTCCACTTT; cdr3_aa: CASSLSGTVAINSPLHF
d_call: .; j_call: TRBJ2-3; cdr3_length: 18; clone_size: .; v_call: TRBV11-2; cdr3_nt: TGTGCCAGCAGCTTAATTCGGGGGCGCGGAGACCGACGAGATACGCAGTATTTT; cdr3_aa: CASSLIRGRGDRRDTQYF
d_call: .; j_call: TRBJ1-1; cdr3_length: 13; clone_size: few; v_call: TRBV7-9; cdr3_nt: TGTGCCTGCCTGGAAGGGCTGAACACTGAAGCTTTCTTT; cdr3_aa: CACLEGLNTEAFF
d_call: TRBD1; j_call: TRBJ1-1; cdr3_length: 14; clone_size: few; v_call: TRBV27; cdr3_nt: TGTGCCAGCAGATTAGGACAGGCTTATGAAGAAGCTTTCTTT; cdr3_aa: CASRLGQAYEEAFF
d_call: TRBD1; j_call: TRBJ1-5; cdr3_length: 16; clone_size: .; v_call: TRBV27; cdr3_nt: TGTGCCAGCAGTCTCCGATTCAGGGGGCTGCATCAGCCCCAGCATTTT; cdr3_aa: CASSLRFRGLHQPQHF
d_call: .; j_call: TRBJ2-4; cdr3_length: 11; clone_size: few; v_call: TRBV3-1; cdr3_nt: TGTGCCAGCAGCCGCCAAAACATTCAGTACTTC; cdr3_aa: CASSRQNIQYF
d_call: TRBD1; j_call: TRBJ2-7; cdr3_length: 16; clone_size: .; v_call: TRBV20-1; cdr3_nt: TGCAGTGCTAGCATCGCGAACAGGGGTCCGTCCTACGAGCTGTACTTC; cdr3_aa: CSASIANRGPSYELYF
d_call: TRBD2; j_call: TRBJ2-7; cdr3_length: 14; clone_size: .; v_call: TRBV20-1; cdr3_nt: TGCAGTGCTAGAAACAGCGGGGGGACTTACGAGCAGTACTTC; cdr3_aa: CSARNSGGTYEQYF
d_call: .; j_call: TRBJ2-7; cdr3_length: 15; clone_size: .; v_call: TRBV5-1; cdr3_nt: TGCGCCAGCAGCTTGGGGCCGGCGTCCGAGTACGAGCAGTACTTC; cdr3_aa: CASSLGPASEYEQYF
d_call: .; j_call: TRBJ2-2; cdr3_length: 14; clone_size: many; v_call: TRBV29-1; cdr3_nt: TGCAGCCATTCCGGGACAAGTAACACCGGGGAGCTGTTTTTT; cdr3_aa: CSHSGTSNTGELFF
d_call: TRBD1; j_call: TRBJ1-6; cdr3_length: 14; clone_size: .; v_call: TRBV6-4; cdr3_nt: TGTGCCAGCAGTTCAGGGGGCGCAAATTCACCCCTCCACTTT; cdr3_aa: CASSSGGANSPLHF
d_call: TRBD2; j_call: TRBJ2-3; cdr3_length: 14; clone_size: few; v_call: TRBV28; cdr3_nt: TGTGCCAGCAGAAACTTAGGGTCCTTTCTAGCGGGACACTTT; cdr3_aa: CASRNLGSFLAGHF
d_call: TRBD2; j_call: TRBJ2-5; cdr3_length: 15; clone_size: many; v_call: TRBV20-1; cdr3_nt: TGCAGTGCAAAAACTAGCGGGAGAGATCAAGAGACCCAGTACTTC; cdr3_aa: CSAKTSGRDQETQYF
d_call: TRBD2; j_call: TRBJ2-1; cdr3_length: 15; clone_size: few; v_call: TRBV5-1; cdr3_nt: TGCGCCAGCAGCTTTGGGACTAGCGCCTACAATGAGCAGTTCTTC; cdr3_aa: CASSFGTSAYNEQFF
d_call: TRBD2; j_call: TRBJ2-5; cdr3_length: 15; clone_size: few; v_call: TRBV9; cdr3_nt: TGTGCCAGCTCGGGATTAGCGGGACCTCAAGAGACCCAGTACTTC; cdr3_aa: CASSGLAGPQETQYF
d_call: TRBD2; j_call: TRBJ2-3; cdr3_length: 18; clone_size: few; v_call: TRBV9; cdr3_nt: TGTGCCAGCAGCGTCCTAGCGGGAGGGGATTTGGCCACAGATACGCAGTATTTT; cdr3_aa: CASSVLAGGDLATDTQYF
d_call: TRBD2; j_call: TRBJ2-5; cdr3_length: 16; clone_size: .; v_call: TRBV18; cdr3_nt: TGTGCCAGCTCAAGGACTAGCGGGAGAGATCGAGAGACCCAGTACTTC; cdr3_aa: CASSRTSGRDRETQYF
d_call: .; j_call: TRBJ2-4; cdr3_length: 15; clone_size: .; v_call: TRBV20-1; cdr3_nt: TGCAGTGCAAGAGACGGAAACGGGGCCAAAAACATTCAGTACTTC; cdr3_aa: CSARDGNGAKNIQYF
d_call: .; j_call: TRBJ2-6; cdr3_length: 16; clone_size: .; v_call: TRBV5-1; cdr3_nt: TGCGCCAGCAGCTTGTCGGTAGTCTCTGGGGCCAACGTCCTGACTTTC; cdr3_aa: CASSLSVVSGANVLTF
d_call: TRBD2; j_call: TRBJ2-5; cdr3_length: 14; clone_size: few; v_call: TRBV4-1; cdr3_nt: TGCGCCAGCAGCCAAGACGGGGGGATCGAGACCCAGTACTTC; cdr3_aa: CASSQDGGIETQYF
d_call: TRBD1; j_call: TRBJ2-1; cdr3_length: 16; clone_size: few; v_call: TRBV2; cdr3_nt: TGTGCCAGCGGACCTGGGTGGGACAGGGTACTTGGGGAGCAGTTCTTC; cdr3_aa: CASGPGWDRVLGEQFF
d_call: TRBD1; j_call: TRBJ2-2; cdr3_length: 15; clone_size: few; v_call: TRBV2; cdr3_nt: TGTGCCAGCAGAGCGGACAGGACGAACACCGGGGAGCTGTTTTTT; cdr3_aa: CASRADRTNTGELFF
d_call: .; j_call: TRBJ2-1; cdr3_length: 14; clone_size: .; v_call: TRBV19; cdr3_nt: TGTGCCAGTAGTATAGGTTTATCCCGCAATGAGCAGTTCTTC; cdr3_aa: CASSIGLSRNEQFF
d_call: .; j_call: TRBJ2-6; cdr3_length: 16; clone_size: few; v_call: TRBV5-1; cdr3_nt: TGCGCCAGCAGCCCACCGGGGCCTGTAGGGGCCAACGTCCTGACTTTC; cdr3_aa: CASSPPGPVGANVLTF
d_call: .; j_call: TRBJ2-1; cdr3_length: 18; clone_size: .; v_call: TRBV7-2; cdr3_nt: TGTGCCAGCAGCTTAGCATCGCCGGGACAATTAATCGGGCATGAGCAGTTCTTC; cdr3_aa: CASSLASPGQLIGHEQFF
d_call: .; j_call: TRBJ2-1; cdr3_length: 15; clone_size: few; v_call: TRBV12-3/TRBV12-4; cdr3_nt: TGTGCCAGCAGTTTACCCCCGAGCTCCTACAATGAGCAGTTCTTC; cdr3_aa: CASSLPPSSYNEQFF
d_call: .; j_call: TRBJ2-4; cdr3_length: 15; clone_size: .; v_call: TRBV18; cdr3_nt: TGTGCCAGCTCACTCCGCGGGGAGGCCAAAAACATTCAGTACTTC; cdr3_aa: CASSLRGEAKNIQYF
d_call: .; j_call: TRBJ2-5; cdr3_length: 14; clone_size: .; v_call: TRBV4-1; cdr3_nt: TGCGCCAGCAGCCAAGAAACCTTGGGGGAGACCCAGTACTTC; cdr3_aa: CASSQETLGETQYF
d_call: TRBD1; j_call: TRBJ1-2; cdr3_length: 15; clone_size: few; v_call: TRBV11-2; cdr3_nt: TGTGCCAGCAGCATGGGACAGGGTGGGGTATGGGGCTACACCTTC; cdr3_aa: CASSMGQGGVWGYTF
d_call: .; j_call: TRBJ2-7; cdr3_length: 15; clone_size: few; v_call: TRBV24-1; cdr3_nt: TGTGCCACCAGTGACGCGGCGGACAGAAGCTACGAGCAGTACTTC; cdr3_aa: CATSDAADRSYEQYF
d_call: TRBD1; j_call: TRBJ1-2; cdr3_length: 15; clone_size: .; v_call: TRBV7-2; cdr3_nt: TGTGCCAGCAGCACCCCTGGACAGGGGGGTTCTAGCTACACCTTC; cdr3_aa: CASSTPGQGGSSYTF